This T cell receptor beta chain emerged from a study of persistence of HIV-infected CD4 T cells (dated by TCRdb to 2019 to 2021). For the wider study: Participants had been on suppressive ART for a median of roughly eight years. Peripheral blood samples of up to roughly 180 mL were collected at multiple time points, except for two participants, who underwent leukapheresis at a single time point. Anti-CD3/anti-CD28 stimulation activated a higher proportion of cells, with a lower memory fraction, than antigen stimulation. CMV- and HIV-1 Gag-responding CD4+ T cells were isolated from ART-treated individuals so that antigen-driven clonal expansion of HIV-1-infected cells could be examined. TCRbeta sequencing assessed the clonality of all cells in each sorted population, while proviral sequencing assessed the clonality of infected cells. For the TCR cluster analysis across participants, 8 or 9 participants were included for CMV and over 5 participants for Gag. General conclusions and limits of the study: Within the same sorted populations, TCR oligoclonality correlated with proviral oligoclonality. Significantly lower TCRbeta richness was observed in CMV- and Gag-responding cells than in anti-CD3/anti-CD28-responding cells, and higher oligoclonality was observed in CMV-responding cells than in CD3/CD28-stimulated and Gag-responding cells. Only a small number of individuals took part in the study, and the range of antigens tested was limited. Enrichment of degenerate expanded CDR3beta sequences was found in antigen-responding cells, suggesting convergent selection of CD4+ responses to CMV and Gag. Bulk TCR analyses could not be restricted to the rare CMV-responding cells that actually carried HIV-1 proviruses.

Per the publication, the treatment or condition label means: suppressive antiretroviral therapy. As a nonspecific positive control representing the CD4+ T cell repertoire, the cells were stimulated with anti-CD3/anti-CD28 magnetic beads. Sorting of responding CD4+ T cells was based on upregulation of both CD40 ligand and CD69. HIV-1-infected adults in whom suppressive ART had been started during chronic infection were enrolled as participants. Participants had undetectable plasma HIV-1 RNA below 50 copies/mL for at least 4 years. To be included, a participant needed positive CMV serology and a CD4+ T cell count above 400 cells/uL. Before stimulation, PBMCs were isolated using density centrifugation and depleted of CD8+ T cells. Stimulation of CD8-depleted PBMCs was carried out for approximately 17 hours with anti-CD28/CD49d costimulation, CD40-blocking antibody and enfuvirtide, to prevent new infections. Sorting was done on either a Beckman Coulter MoFlo Legacy or an XDP sorter, and propidium iodide was used to exclude dead cells. The QIAamp DNA Mini Kit was used for genomic DNA extraction from samples above one million cells, and the Quick-DNA Microprep Kit was used otherwise.

CDR1 and CDR2, per the germline V gene, are SNHLY and FYNNEI. Deletion took 3 bases off V and 4 bases off J, with a span of 13 bases between the germline ends. There are 14 amino acids in the CDR3, from cysteine to phenylalanine inclusive. Just CDR3 DNA is preserved here, 42 bases in frame from base 1. Regarding this clone: Its antigen specificity is not known. No quality values exist for individual bases; no much larger clone is one base distant.

TCRbeta repertoires were sequenced from genomic DNA with the immunoSEQ hsTCRB assay version 4 in survey mode. For TCRbeta sequencing, genomic DNA was diluted to around 10 ng/uL, and up to 1 ug was used per sample. Per the authors' processing: TCRbeta data analysis was done in ImmunoSeq Analyzer 3.0, and diversity was calculated on productive nucleotide rearrangements. Using the Immunarch R package, lower-bound TCR diversity was estimated with the improved Chao index and clonality was estimated with the Gini coefficient. Nucleotide rearrangements that differed but encoded the same CDR3beta amino acid sequence were counted as separate clonotypes. TCRbeta sequences significantly enriched in antigen-responding cells relative to anti-CD3/anti-CD28-activated cells were identified by differential abundance analysis. TCRs were clustered by predicted peptide-MHC specificity with GLIPH2, both within individual participants and across merged participant data sets. What TCRdb holds here is the immuneACCESS table cut down to in-frame rearrangements. Part of the clones is not present; checked against another copy, under half of the missing clones reflect an unresolved V gene, and the others are unexplained. V, J and clone size were drawn from that table, and D and trimming were deduced from the DNA. A total of under 50,000 clones appear in this sample, 85% to 90% of them only once. The top ten constitute around 3.4% of the sample.

This receptor chain uses TRBV2 and TRBJ2-7, with the D segment possibly TRBD1 or TRBD2, each aligning over 5 bases. The receptor was isolated from an adult woman with HIV who was CMV-seropositive. The sample was CD4+ T cells sorted from PBMCs after approximately 19-hour stimulation, taken from a patient who received antiretroviral therapy. Interpreted using the paper, the cell subset or site label stands for: CD40L+CD69+ CD4 T cells responding to anti-CD3/anti-CD28 beads, representing the overall repertoire. The CDR3 protein is CASSDWDPWYEQYF. The nucleotide sequence reads as follows: TGTGCCAGCAGTGATTGGGACCCGTGGTACGAGCAGTACTTC.